This T cell receptor beta chain was captured in a study of T cell repertoires in cytomegalovirus infection. Study-wide background: Public signatures in TCR beta pointed to CMV infection and matching HLA type.

In germline, CDR1 is ENHRY, CDR2 SYGVKD. The CDR3 has 16 amino acids. V lost 2 bases and J lost 3; bases outside the gene matches: 7. TCRdb passed the reads through MiXCR, listing each CDR3 protein once. The table lists roughly 200,000 distinct CDR3 sequences, about 18% of them singletons. This clonotype was seen a few times. This TCR derives from a human donor in good health (CMV status not recorded). Some clones in this sample may be carry-over from other donors' samples. The chain is built from TRBV10-3 and TRBJ1-2; 9 bases are a match to TRBD1. Sequenced: CD8+ T cells from PBMCs. CDR3 region: CAISEGKGTGYYGYTF. The CDR3 region has the DNA TGTGCCATCAGTGAGGGGAAAGGGACAGGGTACTATGGCTACACCTTC.